Listed here is a single T cell receptor beta chain. Germline V lookup: CDR1 MNHEY, CDR2 SMNVEV (reference sequence). There are 19 residues in the CDR3. V shed 2 bases and J shed 0 bases, with 20 bases lying between them. Assay used: immunoSEQ multiplex PCR; TCRdb lists only in-frame clones, some missing. The sample consists of some 700,000 clones, over 75% of them appearing once. The data belong to a study of shared T cell receptors in the human thymus. This sample also belongs to another study, concerning human thymus T cells.

Sample: thymocytes. The TCR sequence derives from a girl under two years old with a congenital heart defect. The rearrangement links TRBV27 to TRBJ1-5; tentatively, D is TRBD1 (5 bases). CDR3 nucleotide sequence: TGTGCCAGCAGTTTAACGCGGGGGGGTGTGACCTATAGCAATCAGCCCCAGCATTTT. Protein product: CASSLTRGGVTYSNQPQHF.